These 31 T cell receptor beta chains originate from one sample sequenced in a study of blood T cell repertoires in COVID-19. Profiled with immunoSEQ multiplex PCR; TCRdb holds only in-frame clones, not every one. The table has a few hundred thousand clones, more than 75% seen once. Sequenced material: peripheral blood. These receptors came from a middle-aged woman who had recovered from COVID-19.

The V call is TRBV9, the J call TRBJ1-1; D might be TRBD1 (6 bases). Germline V gene data show CDR1 as SGDLS and CDR2 as YYNGEE. The CDR3 is made up of 15 amino acids. V was trimmed by 4 bases and J by 4 bases, leaving 17 bases between them. The CDR3 DNA follows: TGTGCCAGCAGCACCCGACAGGCCGCCGCCACTGAAGCTTTCTTT. Its translation: CASSTRQAAATEAFF.

The CDR3 loop reads CASSQAGRGTEAFF. CDR3 sequence (DNA): TGCGCCAGCAGCCAGGCCGGGCGGGGCACTGAAGCTTTCTTT. V gene TRBV4-3 combines with J gene TRBJ1-1; D uncertain. The CDR3 sequence is 14 residues long. The ends were cut back, 3 bases at V and 4 bases at J, with 12 bases in the middle. The germline V gene has CDR1 LGHNA and CDR2 YSLEER.

This clone was recorded only once. The rearrangement links TRBV6-5 to TRBJ2-7; TRBD2 might be the D (5 bases). This CDR3 has 14 residues. The V gene lost 8 bases and the J gene lost 1 base, with 15 bases spanning the gap. Per germline, CDR1 MNHEY and CDR2 SVGAGI. DNA for the CDR3: TGTGCCAGCCGTTCTGGAGGTCCATCCTACGAGCAGTACTTC. It is translated as CASRSGGPSYEQYF.

The rearrangement joins TRBV5-1 to TRBJ2-3, with 12 bases aligning to TRBD2. Germline V gives CDR1 SGHRS, CDR2 YFSETQ. This CDR3 comprises 16 residues. Trimming took 4 bases from V and 3 from J; bases not matched to a gene: 6. The CDR3 DNA reads as TGCGCCAGCAGCCCCCTAGCGGGAGGGGGGACAGATACGCAGTATTTT. Translating it yields CASSPLAGGGTDTQYF.

V usage is TRBV5-1 and J usage is TRBJ1-4; weak D call: TRBD1 (6 bases). The CDR3 is 14 residues long. Germline V gives CDR1 SGHRS, CDR2 YFSETQ. V was cut by 0 bases and J by 8 bases, with 11 bases left in between. The CDR3 DNA follows: TGCGCCAGCAGCTTGGCAGGGGTTCACGAAAAACTGTTTTTT. Its protein product is CASSLAGVHEKLFF.

The CDR3 region has the DNA TGTGCCAGCACCCCCGTCGCGGGAGTTATGGCCGGGGAGCTGTTTTTT. This encodes CASTPVAGVMAGELFF. This sequence joins TRBV27 and TRBJ2-2, with 7 positions matching TRBD2. V dropped 7 bases and J dropped 6; count of bases not matched to a gene: 14. CDR3 size: 16 residues. CDR1 is MNHEY, CDR2 SMNVEV, per germline (reference sequence).

This sequence joins TRBV9 and TRBJ2-5; TRBD2 matches at 11 bases. Trimming took 4 bases from V and 3 from J; bases not matched to a gene: 5. Germline loops: CDR1 SGDLS, CDR2 YYNGEE. This CDR3 comprises 15 residues. As DNA, the CDR3 is TGTGCCAGCAGCCCCCCTAGCGGGGGGAAAGAGACCCAGTACTTC. Residues: CASSPPSGGKETQYF.

This clone appeared once. V is TRBV30 and J is TRBJ1-5; possibly TRBD1 for D (5 bases). V was cut by 0 bases and J by 11 bases, with 23 bases left in between. CDR3 length: 16 amino acids. In germline, CDR1 is GTSNPN, CDR2 SVGIG (reference sequence). The CDR3 region has the DNA TGTGCCTGGAGTGTACGGGCCCGATCGCGGGGGGGGGCCCAGCATTTT. This encodes CAWSVRARSRGGAQHF.

This chain uses TRBV13 with TRBJ2-5; D might be TRBD2 (6 bases). V was clipped by 0 bases and J by 5 bases, with 16 bases between them. CDR3 length: 16 residues. From germline, CDR1 is PRHDT and CDR2 FYEKMQ (reference sequence). This CDR3 reads CASSLGLGGRGETQYF. In DNA form, the CDR3 reads TGTGCCAGCAGCTTAGGCCTGGGGGGACGGGGCGAGACCCAGTACTTC.

This chain connects TRBV18 to TRBJ2-7; 7 bases match TRBD1. This CDR3 is 12 amino acids long. CDR1 KGHSH and CDR2 LQKENI come from the germline V gene. With 3 bases clipped from V and 7 bases from J, the junction kept 3 bases outside the gene matches. In DNA form, the CDR3 reads TGTGCCAGCTCACCTGACAGGGAAGAGCAGTACTTC. Its translation is CASSPDREEQYF.

The rearrangement uses TRBV7-3 and TRBJ2-7; 11 bases are shared with TRBD2. The CDR3 is 14 residues long. The germline gives CDR1 SGHTA, CDR2 FQGTGA. V was pared by 5 bases and J by 6 bases, with 6 bases of the junction left unmatched. Here the CDR3 DNA reads TGTGCCAGCAGCGCCATAGCGGGAGGGGCCGAGCAGTACTTC. This codes for CASSAIAGGAEQYF.

The chain uses TRBV13 and TRBJ2-3; D perhaps matches TRBD2 (6 bases). The CDR3 is made up of 17 amino acids. V was pared by 2 bases and J by 0 bases, with 15 bases between. Per germline, CDR1 PRHDT and CDR2 FYEKMQ (reference sequence). CDR3 residues: CASSLSSGRPSTDTQYF. The CDR3 DNA sequence: TGTGCCAGCAGCTTATCGAGCGGGCGCCCTAGCACAGATACGCAGTATTTT. The full variable domain, its missing parts supplied by reference TRBV13 and TRBJ2-3, is AAGVIQSPRHLIKEKRETATLKCYPIPRHDTVYWYQQGPGQDPQFLISFYEKMQSDKGSIPDRFSAQQFSDYHSELNMSSLELGDSALYFCASSLSSGRPSTDTQYFGPGTRLTVL.

The chain employs TRBV29-1 and TRBJ1-1; 10 bases fit TRBD1. V gave up 4 bases and J gave up 5 bases; unmatched junction bases: 4. This CDR3 has 13 amino acids. Looked up from germline, CDR1 is SQVTM and CDR2 is ANQGSEA. This CDR3 reads CSVGRGQGTEAFF. CDR3 in DNA: TGCAGCGTTGGTAGGGGACAGGGGACTGAAGCTTTCTTT.

This sequence joins TRBV7-9 and TRBJ2-7; D possibly corresponds to TRBD1 (6 bases). Between the trimmed V and J ends, which lost 3 bases and 0 bases, there was a span of 6 bases. CDR3 length: 13 residues. Germline CDR1 reads SEHNR; CDR2 reads FQNEAQ (reference sequence). CDR3 sequence reads: CASSFRGSYEQYF. In nucleotides, the CDR3 is TGTGCCAGCAGCTTCAGGGGCTCCTACGAGCAGTACTTC. Using reference TRBV7-9 and TRBJ2-7 for the parts outside the CDR3, the full variable domain is DTGVSQNPRHKITKRGQNVTFRCDPISEHNRLYWYRQTLGQGPEFLTYFQNEAQLEKSRLLSDRFSAERPKGSFSTLEIQRTEQGDSAMYLCASSFRGSYEQYFGPGTRLTVT.

This clone occurred many times. The chain is built from TRBV19 and TRBJ2-3; tentatively, D is TRBD1 (5 bases). The CDR3 covers 14 residues. V lost 10 bases to trimming and J lost 2 bases, with 16 bases between them. Germline V gene lookup returns CDR1 LNHDA and CDR2 SQIVND (reference sequence). For the CDR3, the DNA is TGTGCCACCTCCCCCGCAGGGCCCACAGATACGCAGTATTTT. This encodes CATSPAGPTDTQYF.

V and J are TRBV30 and TRBJ1-2; D is uncertain. Germline V gives CDR1 GTSNPN, CDR2 SVGIG (reference sequence). The CDR3 has 12 amino acids. Trimming shortened V by 4 bases and J by 8 bases, and 14 bases separated the two germline ends. CDR3 loop: CAWKRGGNGYTF. The CDR3 nucleotides read TGTGCCTGGAAGCGGGGTGGTAACGGCTACACCTTC.

This chain connects TRBV24-1 to TRBJ2-3; TRBD1 agrees at 7 bases. V gave up 3 bases and J gave up 3 bases; unmatched junction bases: 5. The CDR3 is made up of 15 amino acids. Germline V gene data show CDR1 as KGHDR and CDR2 as SFDVKD. The CDR3 region is CATSDDRVWTDTQYF. The CDR3 coding sequence is TGTGCCACCAGTGATGACAGGGTTTGGACAGATACGCAGTATTTT.

This chain uses TRBV25-1 with TRBJ2-2; D not resolved. V shed 1 base and J shed 7 bases, with 13 bases lying between them. The CDR3 covers 15 residues. The germline V gene encodes CDR1 MGHDK and CDR2 SYGVNS. The CDR3 loop is CASSEFPGGVGELFF. CDR3 in DNA: TGTGCCAGCAGTGAATTTCCAGGTGGTGTCGGGGAGCTGTTTTTT. The complete variable domain, with remaining parts taken from reference TRBV25-1 and TRBJ2-2, reads EADIYQTPRYLVIGTGKKITLECSQTMGHDKMYWYQQDPGMELHLIHYSYGVNSTEKGDLSSESTVSRIRTEHFPLTLESARPSHTSQYLCASSEFPGGVGELFFGEGSRLTVL.

CDR3 DNA: TGTGCCAGCAGCCTACCCCGGGACAGGTCGTGGACCTACGAGCAGTACTTC. As protein: CASSLPRDRSWTYEQYF. This rearrangement joins TRBV7-9 to TRBJ2-7; 8 bases map to TRBD1. Germline CDR1 SEHNR, CDR2 FQNEAQ (reference sequence). Losses at the gene ends were 5 bases for V and 2 bases for J; bases not matched to a gene: 14. The CDR3 contains 17 residues.

The rearrangement joins TRBV7-8 to TRBJ1-2; D gene unclear. The CDR3 extends over 12 amino acids. Trimming took off 3 bases at V and 7 bases at J, with 9 bases between the two ends. Germline V gene lookup returns CDR1 SGHVS and CDR2 FQNEAQ. The CDR3 region has the DNA TGTGCCAGCAGCTTTGATCCGGGTGGCTACACCTTC. It specifies CASSFDPGGYTF.

J is TRBJ2-6 and V is TRBV2; a possible D gene is TRBD2 (6 bases). The CDR3 has 17 residues. The V end was cut by 1 base, the J end by 1 base, with 11 bases between. Germline CDR1 reads SNHLY; CDR2 reads FYNNEI. The CDR3 here is CASSEVVGGSGANVLTF. The CDR3 bases are TGTGCCAGCAGTGAAGTTGTGGGAGGTTCTGGGGCCAACGTCCTGACTTTC.

This chain links TRBV7-8 with TRBJ2-7; a possible D gene is TRBD2 (5 bases). Trimming stripped 1 base from V and 2 bases from J, with 12 bases between. The CDR3 has 15 residues. Per germline, CDR1 SGHVS and CDR2 FQNEAQ. The DNA for the CDR3 is TGTGCCAGCAGCTTAGAGGGCGGGCCCACCTACGAGCAGTACTTC. It is translated as CASSLEGGPTYEQYF.

This chain uses TRBV11-2 with TRBJ2-1; 8 bases match TRBD1. CDR3 length: 13 residues. V shed 5 bases and J 6 bases; nucleotides not matched to a gene: 3. The germline CDR1 and CDR2 sequences are SGHAT and FQNNGV. The CDR3 nucleotides are TGTGCCAGCAGCCCAGGGGGCCGCAATGAGCAGTTCTTC. This codes for CASSPGGRNEQFF.

V gene TRBV5-4 combines with J gene TRBJ2-5; D is perhaps TRBD2 (6 bases). Per germline, CDR1 SGHNT and CDR2 YYREEE (reference sequence). V was trimmed by 2 bases and J by 4 bases, leaving 9 bases between them. CDR3 length: 13 residues. The CDR3 bases are TGTGCCAGCAGCTTTGGGACTCGAGAGACCCAGTACTTC. The encoded protein is CASSFGTRETQYF.

The chain employs TRBV25-1 and TRBJ1-1; a possible D gene is TRBD1 (5 bases). CDR1 MGHDK and CDR2 SYGVNS come from the germline V gene. V lost 7 bases and J lost 10, with 19 bases in between. CDR3 length equals 13 residues. The CDR3 here is CASTRGGSGGAFF. The DNA for the CDR3 is TGTGCCAGCACCCGGGGGGGGTCCGGGGGAGCTTTCTTT.

CDR3 region: CAWSVRGLADYNEQFF. As DNA, the CDR3 is TGTGCCTGGAGTGTTCGTGGACTAGCGGACTACAATGAGCAGTTCTTC. The gene calls are TRBV30 and TRBJ2-1; 10 nucleotides align to TRBD2. This CDR3 has 16 amino acids. V dropped 0 bases and J dropped 3; count of bases not matched to a gene: 5. Germline-derived CDR1 and CDR2 are GTSNPN and SVGIG (reference sequence).

The chain is built from TRBV10-2 and TRBJ1-2, with D possibly TRBD1 on 6 matching bases. Germline V gene lookup returns CDR1 WSHSY and CDR2 SAAADI. This CDR3 region has 11 residues. V lost 8 bases, J lost 7 bases, and 11 bases lay in between. Written as DNA, the CDR3 is TGCGCCAGCGCGGGGGGGGCTGGCTACACCTTC. Translated, it gives CASAGGAGYTF.

The V and J genes are TRBV12-3 or TRBV12-4 and TRBJ2-1; perhaps TRBD1 as D (5 bases). The CDR3 runs to 13 residues. V gave up 6 bases and J gave up 4 bases, with 10 bases separating them. The chain's CDR3 is CASSRDRYNEQFF. CDR3 coding DNA: TGTGCCAGCAGCCGAGACAGATACAATGAGCAGTTCTTC.

This chain links TRBV5-1 with TRBJ2-2; a possible D gene is TRBD1 (5 bases). CDR3 size: 13 residues. The V gene lost 4 bases and the J gene lost 4 bases, with 8 bases spanning the gap. Germline V gene data show CDR1 as SGHRS and CDR2 as YFSETQ. This chain's CDR3 is CASSAQGTGELFF. CDR3 nucleotide sequence: TGCGCCAGCAGCGCCCAGGGCACCGGGGAGCTGTTTTTT.

The rearrangement links TRBV27 to TRBJ2-5; TRBD1 matches 8 bases. This CDR3 spans 16 amino acids. V shed 5 bases, J shed 5 bases, and the junction held 13 bases outside the gene matches. Germline V gene data show CDR1 as MNHEY and CDR2 as SMNVEV (reference sequence). DNA of the CDR3: TGTGCCAGCAGTCGACAGGGGCCCCAAGGGTTGGAGACCCAGTACTTC. It specifies CASSRQGPQGLETQYF.

The CDR3 DNA is TGCAGCGCCTCGGGACAGGGGGGGACCTACAATGAGCAGTTCTTC. Protein sequence: CSASGQGGTYNEQFF. V and J are TRBV29-1 and TRBJ2-1; 11 bases are shared with TRBD1. The CDR3 spans 15 residues. V shed 7 bases and J 2 bases; nucleotides not matched to a gene: 7. Germline CDR1 reads SQVTM; CDR2 reads ANQGSEA.